These 10 T cell receptor beta chains originate from one sample sequenced in a study of control samples from healthy donors and cancer patients. Clones were sequenced by immunoSEQ multiplex PCR, and TCRdb holds only the in-frame ones, with some missing. The sample lists 150,000 to 200,000 clones; approximately 94% were seen once. The sample comprised blood. Every receptor here comes from a woman aged 18-30 years in good health.

CDR3 protein: CASSVFYEQYF. The CDR3 nucleotides are TGTGCCAGCAGTGTCTTTTACGAGCAGTACTTC. The chain uses TRBV2 and TRBJ2-7; D gene ambiguous. The CDR3 is 11 residues long. Germline assignment: CDR1 SNHLY and CDR2 FYNNEI. Deletions cut 4 bases from V and 4 bases from J, with 5 bases between.

The chain is built from TRBV6-6 and TRBJ1-5; D uncertain. The CDR3 has 15 residues. V was pared by 2 bases and J by 2 bases, with 10 bases between. CDR1 is MNHNY and CDR2 is SVGAGI in the germline V gene (reference sequence). CDR3 loop: CASSYKGNGNQPQHF. In DNA form, the CDR3 reads TGTGCCAGCAGTTACAAAGGGAACGGCAATCAGCCCCAGCATTTT.

This chain joins TRBV6-5 and TRBJ2-5; 7 bases are a match to TRBD1. The V and J ends lost 0 bases and 1 base, in that order; junction bases with no gene match: 5. The length of the CDR3 is 16 residues. CDR1 and CDR2 (germline): MNHEY, SVGAGI. The CDR3 loop is CASSYSSPGGQETQYF. The CDR3 DNA reads as TGTGCCAGCAGTTACTCGTCACCAGGGGGCCAAGAGACCCAGTACTTC.

This clone has just one count. This chain links TRBV9 with TRBJ2-5, with TRBD2 matching over 7 bases. Looked up from germline, CDR1 is SGDLS and CDR2 is YYNGEE. The CDR3 consists of 15 residues. J gave up 5 bases and V 3 bases, and 10 bases lay outside the gene matches. The CDR3, as DNA: TGTGCCAGCAGCGCCTTTGGCGGGAGAGGGGAGACCCAGTACTTC. It encodes CASSAFGGRGETQYF.

The genes are TRBV19 and TRBJ2-2, with 8 bases matching TRBD2. CDR1 LNHDA and CDR2 SQIVND come from the germline V gene (reference sequence). The CDR3 loop spans 15 amino acids. J was trimmed by 7 bases and V by 5 bases; bases with no gene match: 9. In nucleotides, the CDR3 is TGTGCCAGTAGTCCCGCGGGGGGCGGGGACGGGGAGCTGTTTTTT. Translating gives CASSPAGGGDGELFF.

The chain is built from TRBV29-1 and TRBJ2-5, with a weak D call TRBD2 (6 bases). The CDR3 loop spans 15 amino acids. Germline values: CDR1 SQVTM, CDR2 ANQGSEA. With 0 bases removed from V and 4 bases from J, the gap between germline ends came to 15 bases. This chain's CDR3 is CSVEDSGESAETQYF. In nucleotides, the CDR3 is TGCAGCGTTGAAGATTCGGGGGAAAGCGCAGAGACCCAGTACTTC.

The genes are TRBV29-1 and TRBJ1-1, with D possibly matching TRBD1 (6 bases). Germline V gene sequence: CDR1 SQVTM, CDR2 ANQGSEA. V gave up 6 bases and J gave up 6 bases, with 14 bases separating them. CDR3 length equals 12 residues. DNA for the CDR3: TGCAGCGTGGGGGCCGACGGGGCTGAAGCTTTCTTT. Translating gives CSVGADGAEAFF.

The chain combines TRBV13 with TRBJ1-6; D might be TRBD1 (6 bases). The CDR3 loop spans 13 amino acids. V lost 5 bases, J lost 8 bases, and 10 bases lay in between. Germline V gene lookup returns CDR1 PRHDT and CDR2 FYEKMQ (reference sequence). CDR3 loop: CASSQQGYSPLHF. In DNA form, the CDR3 reads TGTGCCAGCAGCCAACAGGGTTATTCACCCCTCCACTTT.

The chain has TRBV4-2 and TRBJ2-5, with 10 bases aligning to TRBD1. The CDR3 loop spans 17 amino acids. The V gene end was trimmed by 1 base and the J gene end by 5 bases; junction bases not matched to a gene: 10. Germline-derived CDR1 and CDR2 are LGHNA and YNFKEQ. The CDR3 DNA reads TGTGCCAGCAGCCAAGGATTTCAGGACAGGGGGGGGGAGACCCAGTACTTC. Translation: CASSQGFQDRGGETQYF.

The rearrangement uses TRBV5-1 and TRBJ1-2; D perhaps matches TRBD1 (5 bases). V lost 0 bases to trimming and J lost 8 bases, with 17 bases between them. Germline V gene data show CDR1 as SGHRS and CDR2 as YFSETQ. This CDR3 is built from 15 residues. The CDR3 protein is CASSLAERGRGGYTF. CDR3 DNA sequence: TGCGCCAGCAGCTTGGCGGAAAGGGGACGGGGCGGCTACACCTTC.